The clone carrying this T cell receptor (beta chain) was observed a single time. This specimen belongs to a study of T cell responses to AZD1222 COVID-19 vaccine. Pooling was applied to second doses at about 4 or about 12 weeks. The germline CDR1 and CDR2 sequences are MDHEN and SYDVKM. This CDR3 has 15 amino acids. J was trimmed by 2 bases and V by 6 bases; bases with no gene match: 10. Clones were sequenced by immunoSEQ multiplex PCR, and TCRdb holds only the in-frame ones, with some missing. This sample has under 130,000 clones, with 85% to 90% found just once. The receptor was derived from an adult who received the AZD1222 COVID-19 vaccine. The input for sequencing was peripheral blood, taken 28 days after the second AZD1222 dose. V usage is TRBV28 and J usage is TRBJ2-7; TRBD1 matches 7 bases. The CDR3 DNA reads TGTGCCAGCAGGGAGACGGGACAGAAGACCTACGAGCAGTACTTC. It encodes CASRETGQKTYEQYF.